Listed here is a single T cell receptor beta chain. No antigen is known for it. 60 Vbeta and 13 Jbeta primers were used in PCR. Using immunoSEQ multiplex PCR, the repertoire was profiled, and TCRdb retains in-frame clones only, with some absent. The table has approximately 130,000 clones, 55% to 80% seen once. The sample comes from a study of cytomegalovirus exposure and HLA in healthy donors. Notes on the study in general: The study labeled 170 or so TCR beta chains cytomegalovirus-associated. A missense variant in DCLRE1C was later tied to TCR beta V- and J-gene trimming. Of the V segments, some could not be distinguished, including TRBV6-2 and TRBV6-3, and were excluded.

Per germline, CDR1 DFQATT and CDR2 SNEGSKA (reference sequence). There are 10 residues in the CDR3. V gave up 0 bases and J gave up 7 bases, with 3 bases separating them. The source material was PBMCs. The TCR originated in a woman aged 40 to 49 in good health and CMV-seronegative. The rearrangement joins TRBV20-1 to TRBJ1-1, with unresolved D. DNA of the CDR3: TGCAGTGCTAGAGACCATGAAGCTTTCTTT. Translated, it gives CSARDHEAFF.